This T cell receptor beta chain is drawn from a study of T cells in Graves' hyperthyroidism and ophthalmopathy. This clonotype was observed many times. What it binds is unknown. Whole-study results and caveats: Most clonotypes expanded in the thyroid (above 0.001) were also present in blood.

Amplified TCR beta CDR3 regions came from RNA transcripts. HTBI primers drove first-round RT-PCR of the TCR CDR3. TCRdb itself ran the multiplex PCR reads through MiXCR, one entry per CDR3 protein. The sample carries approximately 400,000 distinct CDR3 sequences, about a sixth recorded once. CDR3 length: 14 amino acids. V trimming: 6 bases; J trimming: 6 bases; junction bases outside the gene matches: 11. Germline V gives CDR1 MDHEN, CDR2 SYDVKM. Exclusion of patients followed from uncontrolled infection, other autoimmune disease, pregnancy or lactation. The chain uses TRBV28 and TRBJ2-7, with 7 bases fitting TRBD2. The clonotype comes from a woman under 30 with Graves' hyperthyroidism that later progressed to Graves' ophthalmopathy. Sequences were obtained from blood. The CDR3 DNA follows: TGTGCCAGCAGACTAGGGCGGGAGTCTCTCGAGCAGTACTTC. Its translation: CASRLGRESLEQYF.